Detailed here is one T cell receptor beta chain. The sample comes from a study of blood T cell repertoires in COVID-19. Study-wide context: The United States, Italy and Spain provided the acute and convalescent COVID-19 samples. T cells, B-cell-depleted T cells, or PBMCs supplied cDNA or gDNA.

As originally analysed: Estimation of nucleated cell counts relied on the amplification of reference gene primers. Assay: immunoSEQ multiplex PCR; the TCRdb copy retains only in-frame clones and omits some. D and trimming were read from the DNA, whereas the V and J calls and clone size are those reported in that table. This table holds under 200,000 clones, about 82% found once. Trimming stripped 7 bases from V and 4 bases from J, with 10 bases between. The germline CDR1 and CDR2 sequences are LNHDA and SQIVND (reference sequence). This CDR3 has 13 amino acids. The sequence derives from a woman in her 30s with acute or convalescent COVID-19. This chain connects TRBV19 to TRBJ2-2; D is possibly TRBD2 (5 bases). The sample taken for sequencing was peripheral blood. The CDR3 protein is CASTRRGTGELFF. DNA for the CDR3: TGTGCCAGTACCCGCCGGGGCACCGGGGAGCTGTTTTTT.